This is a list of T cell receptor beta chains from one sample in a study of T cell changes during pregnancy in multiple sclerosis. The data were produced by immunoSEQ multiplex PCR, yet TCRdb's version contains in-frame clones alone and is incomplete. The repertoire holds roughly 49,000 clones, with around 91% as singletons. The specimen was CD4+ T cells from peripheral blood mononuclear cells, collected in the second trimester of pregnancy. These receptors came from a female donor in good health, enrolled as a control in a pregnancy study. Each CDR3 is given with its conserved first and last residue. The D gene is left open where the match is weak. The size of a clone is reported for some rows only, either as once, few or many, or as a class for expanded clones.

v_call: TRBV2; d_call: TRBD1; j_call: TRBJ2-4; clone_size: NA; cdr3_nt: TGTGCCAGCACCTTGGGGCTACAGGGGGCCGGCGTCAAAAACATTCAGTACTTC; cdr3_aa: CASTLGLQGAGVKNIQYF
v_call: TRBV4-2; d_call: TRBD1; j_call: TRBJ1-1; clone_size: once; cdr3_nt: TGTGCCAGCAGTGTACAGGGGGCGCGGTTAAACACTGAAGCTTTCTTT; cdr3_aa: CASSVQGARLNTEAFF
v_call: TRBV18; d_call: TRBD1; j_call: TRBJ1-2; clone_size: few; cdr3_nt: TGTGCCAGCTCACCAGGACAGGGGGCGAGCGGCTACACCTTC; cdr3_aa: CASSPGQGASGYTF
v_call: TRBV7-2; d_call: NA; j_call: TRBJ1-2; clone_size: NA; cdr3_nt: TGTGCCAGCAGCTTGAACACCGGGGGTTATGGCTACACCTTC; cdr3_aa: CASSLNTGGYGYTF
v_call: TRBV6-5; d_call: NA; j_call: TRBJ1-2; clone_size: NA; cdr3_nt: TGTGCCAGCAGGTCCCCCGGGGGTGGCTACACCTTC; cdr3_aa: CASRSPGGGYTF
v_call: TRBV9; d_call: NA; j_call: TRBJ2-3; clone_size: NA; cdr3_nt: TGTGCCAGTACCCGACGGGGGACCACAGATACGCAGTATTTT; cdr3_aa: CASTRRGTTDTQYF
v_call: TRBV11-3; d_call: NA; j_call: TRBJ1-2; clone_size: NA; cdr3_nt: TGTGCCAGCAGCTTATCTCGACAGTCAGGCGGCTACACCTTC; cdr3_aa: CASSLSRQSGGYTF
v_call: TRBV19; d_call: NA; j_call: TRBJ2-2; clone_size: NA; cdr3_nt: TGTGCCAGTAGTATGGGGGGCACCGGGGAGCTGTTTTTT; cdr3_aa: CASSMGGTGELFF
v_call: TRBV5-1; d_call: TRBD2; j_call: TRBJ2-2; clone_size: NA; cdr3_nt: TGCGCCAGCAGTCCTAGCGGGGGCCTGAACACCGGGGAGCTGTTTTTT; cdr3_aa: CASSPSGGLNTGELFF
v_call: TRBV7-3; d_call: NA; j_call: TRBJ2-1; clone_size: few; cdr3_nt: TGTGCCAGCAGCTTAACTCCCCCGGGGGAGCAGTTCTTC; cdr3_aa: CASSLTPPGEQFF
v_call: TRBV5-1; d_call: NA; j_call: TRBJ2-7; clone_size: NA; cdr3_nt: TGCGCCAGCAGCTCTCAGGGGCCTTCCTACGAGCAGTACTTC; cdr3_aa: CASSSQGPSYEQYF
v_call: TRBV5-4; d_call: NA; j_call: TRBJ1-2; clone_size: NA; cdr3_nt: TGTGCCAGCAGCTCAGGACAGATTAATACCGGCTATGGCTACACCTTC; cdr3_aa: CASSSGQINTGYGYTF
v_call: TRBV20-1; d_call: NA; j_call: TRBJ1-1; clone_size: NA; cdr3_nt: TGCAGTGCTAGAGATGACAAGGAAGCTTTCTTT; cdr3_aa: CSARDDKEAFF
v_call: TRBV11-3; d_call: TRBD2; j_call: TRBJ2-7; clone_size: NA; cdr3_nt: TGTGCCAGCAGCCCCGACTCAGCGGGGAGGAGCTCCTACGAGCAGTACTTC; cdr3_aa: CASSPDSAGRSSYEQYF
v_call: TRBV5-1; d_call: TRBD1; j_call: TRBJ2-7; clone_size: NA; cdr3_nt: TGCGCCAGCAGCTCCTCCGGGACAGGGGCCCGGGAGTCCTACGAGCAGTACTTC; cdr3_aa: CASSSSGTGARESYEQYF
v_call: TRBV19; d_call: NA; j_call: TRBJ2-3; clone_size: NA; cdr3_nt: TGTGCCAGTAGAACCCCAGGCACAGATACGCAGTATTTT; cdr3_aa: CASRTPGTDTQYF
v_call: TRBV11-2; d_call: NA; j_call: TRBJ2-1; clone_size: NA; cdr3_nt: TGTGCCAGCCTCCTGGGCGACTCCTACAATGAGCAGTTCTTC; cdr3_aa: CASLLGDSYNEQFF
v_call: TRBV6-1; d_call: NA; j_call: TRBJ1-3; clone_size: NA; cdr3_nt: TGTGCCAGCAGTGAAGCCGGGGCAGGGGTTCGGTCTGGAAACACCATATATTTT; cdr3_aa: CASSEAGAGVRSGNTIYF
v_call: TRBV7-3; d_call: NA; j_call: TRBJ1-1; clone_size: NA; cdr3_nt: TGTGCCAGCAGCCCTGGACATCAGACTGAAGCTTTCTTT; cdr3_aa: CASSPGHQTEAFF
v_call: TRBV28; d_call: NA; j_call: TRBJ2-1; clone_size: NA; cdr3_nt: TGTGCCAGCAGGGCAGGGGGGCAAAATGAGCAGTTCTTC; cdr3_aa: CASRAGGQNEQFF
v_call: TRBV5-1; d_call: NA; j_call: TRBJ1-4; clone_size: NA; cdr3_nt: TGCGCCAGCAGCCAAGGAGTCGGGTCTAATGAAAAACTGTTTTTT; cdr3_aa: CASSQGVGSNEKLFF
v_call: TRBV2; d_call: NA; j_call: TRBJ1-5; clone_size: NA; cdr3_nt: TGTGCCAGCAGTGAAGTGGGGGGAACCCAGCATTTT; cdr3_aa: CASSEVGGTQHF
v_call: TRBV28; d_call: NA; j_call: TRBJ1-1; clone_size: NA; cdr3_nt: TGTGCCAGCAGTAACCACCTGGGAGTATCTGAAGCTTTCTTT; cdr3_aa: CASSNHLGVSEAFF
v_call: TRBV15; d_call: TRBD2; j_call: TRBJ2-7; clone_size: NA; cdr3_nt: TGTGCCACCAGGTCTTCGCGGGGGAGCTACGAGCAGTACTTC; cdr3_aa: CATRSSRGSYEQYF
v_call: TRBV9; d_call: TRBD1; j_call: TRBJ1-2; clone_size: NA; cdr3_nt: TGTGCCAGCACCTCCGACAGGGTAGTTCGCTCTAACTATGGCTACACCTTC; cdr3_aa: CASTSDRVVRSNYGYTF
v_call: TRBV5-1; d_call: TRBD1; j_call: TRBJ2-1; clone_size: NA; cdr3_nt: TGCGCCAGCAGTCAAGACAGGGTGTACAATGAGCAGTTCTTC; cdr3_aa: CASSQDRVYNEQFF
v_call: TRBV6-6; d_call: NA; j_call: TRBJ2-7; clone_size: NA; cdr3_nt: TGTGCCAGCAGTTCCAGGACCTACGAGCAGTACTTC; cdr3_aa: CASSSRTYEQYF
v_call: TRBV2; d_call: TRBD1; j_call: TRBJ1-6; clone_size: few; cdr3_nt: TGTGCCACCACAGGGGTCCTGTCTTCAAATTCACCCCTCCACTTT; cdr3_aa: CATTGVLSSNSPLHF
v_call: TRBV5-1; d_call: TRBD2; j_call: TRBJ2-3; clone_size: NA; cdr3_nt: TGCGCCAGCAGCCCCGGGACTAGCGGGGATACGCAGTATTTT; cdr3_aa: CASSPGTSGDTQYF
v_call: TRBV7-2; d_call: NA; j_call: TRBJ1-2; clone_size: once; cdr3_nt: TGTGCCAGCAGCTTAGGTAACGCAGTCAACTATGGCTACACCTTC; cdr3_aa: CASSLGNAVNYGYTF
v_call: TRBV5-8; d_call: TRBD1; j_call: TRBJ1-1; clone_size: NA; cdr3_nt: TGTGCCAGCAGCTTGGGGGGGGACAGAAAGAACACTGAAGCTTTCTTT; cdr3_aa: CASSLGGDRKNTEAFF
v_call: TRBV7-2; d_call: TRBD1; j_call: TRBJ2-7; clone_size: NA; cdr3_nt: TGTGCCAGCAGTATGGGGACAGGGGCATCTTACGAGCAGTACTTC; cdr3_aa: CASSMGTGASYEQYF
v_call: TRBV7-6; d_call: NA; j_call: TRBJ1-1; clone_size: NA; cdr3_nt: TGTGCCAGCAGCTTAGCGTCGGGAGAGATGAACACTGAAGCTTTCTTT; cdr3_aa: CASSLASGEMNTEAFF
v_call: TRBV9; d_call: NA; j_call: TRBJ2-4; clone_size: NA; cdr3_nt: TGTGCCAGCAGCGATAGCAGGGCGAACATTCAGTACTTC; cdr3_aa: CASSDSRANIQYF
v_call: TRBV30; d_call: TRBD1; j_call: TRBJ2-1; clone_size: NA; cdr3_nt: TGTGCCTGGAGGAGGGACAGGGGCCTCGATGAGCAGTTCTTC; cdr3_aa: CAWRRDRGLDEQFF
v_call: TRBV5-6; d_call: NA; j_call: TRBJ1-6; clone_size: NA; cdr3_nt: TGTGCCAGCAGCTTCAGGGGAGTGGATTCACCCCTCCACTTT; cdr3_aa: CASSFRGVDSPLHF
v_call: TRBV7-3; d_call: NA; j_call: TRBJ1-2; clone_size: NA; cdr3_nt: TGTGCCAGCAGCTTATCTGAGGGATCGTATGGCTACACCTTC; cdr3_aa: CASSLSEGSYGYTF
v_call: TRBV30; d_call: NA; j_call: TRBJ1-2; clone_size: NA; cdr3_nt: TGTGCCTGGAGTATTGGGGGGAACTATGGCTACACCTTC; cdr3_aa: CAWSIGGNYGYTF
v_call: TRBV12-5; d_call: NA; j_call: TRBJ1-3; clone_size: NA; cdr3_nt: TGTGCTAGTGGTTTGGACGCTAGCTCTGGAAACACCATATATTTT; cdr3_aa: CASGLDASSGNTIYF
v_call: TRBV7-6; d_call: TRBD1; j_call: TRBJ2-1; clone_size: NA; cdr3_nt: TGTGCCAGCAGCTTCGGACAGGGGGCCTACAATGAGCAGTTCTTC; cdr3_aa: CASSFGQGAYNEQFF
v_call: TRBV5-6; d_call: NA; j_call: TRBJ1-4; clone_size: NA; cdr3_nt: TGTGCCAGCAGCCTAGGACAAATAACTAATGAAAAACTGTTTTTT; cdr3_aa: CASSLGQITNEKLFF
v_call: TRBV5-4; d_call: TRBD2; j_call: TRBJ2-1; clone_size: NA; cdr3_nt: TGTGCCAGCAGCTTGCCCGGGACTAGCGGGGGGCGGGAGCAGTTCTTC; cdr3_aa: CASSLPGTSGGREQFF
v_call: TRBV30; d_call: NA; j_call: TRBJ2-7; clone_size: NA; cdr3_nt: TGTGCCTGGAGTGGGGCAGGGAATAACGAGCAGTACTTC; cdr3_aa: CAWSGAGNNEQYF